This T cell receptor beta chain came from a study of shared clonotypes between healthy human individuals (dated by TCRdb to between 2020 and 2021). For the study in its entirety: A few men and two women, aged 18 to 49 years, made up the cohort. To increase sequencing depth and limit assay-specific biases, TCR repertoire library preparation and sequencing were carried out by different laboratories using diverse techniques. For each donor, CD4 naive and CD4 memory were each given three plates, CD8 naive was given two plates, and CD8 memory was given one plate. Between about 0.94 and 8.9 billion PBMCs per donor were obtained by leukapheresis. The study deeply sequenced blood TCR repertoires of five healthy adults to estimate repertoire size and the extent of clonotype sharing between individuals.

The investigation overall reported the following: Higher generation probabilities were observed for clonotypes shared by all four sorted-subset donors than for non-shared clonotypes. Because the study included a small number of donors, the genetic and exposure-history diversity represented was limited. Pairwise subsampling indicated that sequencing depth was expected to affect the degree of clonotype sharing among donors. Sampling was restricted to blood, and TCR repertoires in tissue are likely to differ from TCR repertoires in blood. When a few donors were compared, the shared fraction of clonotypes was about 5% for naive CD4, roughly 3.4% for naive CD8, more than 2% for memory CD4, and approximately 0.4% for memory CD8. Larger estimated clonotype richness was generally found for naive subsets than for memory subsets. Incomplete sequencing was indicated by rarefaction of sorted-subset datasets, despite the large sequencing depth.

Donors were healthy HIV-negative adults with no recently reported acute infections or vaccinations. Only Caucasian adults living in Nashville, Tennessee, USA were represented among the donors. CD4+ T cells were enriched by magnetic negative selection; naive cells were then positively selected on CD45RA, and the negative fraction formed the memory subset. Blood was obtained by leukapheresis, after which PBMCs were separated by Ficoll-Histopaque density gradient centrifugation and cryopreserved in liquid nitrogen vapor phase. Analytical flow cytometry was used to check the purity and quantity of every magnetically sorted T cell population. Genomic DNA was isolated from each sorted fraction and quantified by UV absorbance on a Nanodrop 2000c. Points on this clone: The target of this receptor is not known. No much larger clonotype is one base removed from it; base qualities were not supplied.

The V and J ends are trimmed by 3 bases and 6 bases, leaving 14 bases between them. The CDR3, cysteine through phenylalanine, is 14 amino acids long. Here the CDR3 DNA is all that survives: 42 bases in frame from base 1. According to the germline V gene (reference sequence), CDR1 reads PRHDT and CDR2 reads FYEKMQ. Using the deep immunoSEQ assay, TCR CDR3 regions were amplified from genomic DNA by multiplex PCR. Extracted genomic DNA from each cell subset was spread evenly across all wells of several immunoSEQ 96-well plates, with each plate serving as a replicate. For sorted subsets, approximately 200 ng of genomic DNA, equivalent to around 30,000 T cell genomes, went into each replicate PCR. The purified libraries were quantified using a Qubit 3.0 fluorometer, sized with a Bioanalyzer 2100, and then quantified again using the KAPA Library Quantification kit. Each immunoSEQ 96-well plate was sequenced on its own single-read 150-cycle Illumina NextSeq 550 flow cell. The original methods were these. Because the immunoSEQ output included only junctional sequences and no quality scores, the filtering could not be the same as the filtering used for full-length reads. To assign V/J genes and CDR3, sequences were annotated against IMGT germline references using PyIR, a Python wrapper for IgBLAST v1.9. Reads were removed for weak V/J assignments (E-value above 1e-6), missing CDR3, stop codons, out-of-frame junctions, or ambiguous translated residues. V3J clonotypes were defined by identical inferred V gene, J gene, and CDR3 amino acid sequence. Percentage overlap between repertoires was computed as shared unique clonotypes divided by the size of the smaller repertoire. Richness of each repertoire was evaluated using RTK rarefaction, the Chao1 estimator, and Recon v2.1 estimates of unobserved clonotypes. Generation probabilities for all TCRbeta clonotypes obtained by the gDNA method from a handful of donors were computed using OLGA. TCRdb's version of the immuneACCESS table is confined to in-frame rearrangements and falls short of the full clone set. An unresolved V gene accounts for under half of the shortfall where checked; the remainder is of unknown origin. V and J calls and clone size are those listed in that table; D and trimming were worked out from the DNA. This sample has millions of clones in its table, and 95% of those were observed once. The ten largest clones capture 0.1% to 0.15% of the sample.

This TCR was recovered from a man between 18 and 35 years old in good health. The sequenced material came from naive CD4+ T cells sorted from blood. The cell subset or site label corresponds to: CD45RA+ positively selected. Here the chain combines TRBV13 and TRBJ1-1; D gene: possibly TRBD1, on 5 matching bases. The bases are TGTGCCAGCAGCTTTCGTCAGGGTTATTCTGAAGCTTTCTTT. It encodes CASSFRQGYSEAFF.